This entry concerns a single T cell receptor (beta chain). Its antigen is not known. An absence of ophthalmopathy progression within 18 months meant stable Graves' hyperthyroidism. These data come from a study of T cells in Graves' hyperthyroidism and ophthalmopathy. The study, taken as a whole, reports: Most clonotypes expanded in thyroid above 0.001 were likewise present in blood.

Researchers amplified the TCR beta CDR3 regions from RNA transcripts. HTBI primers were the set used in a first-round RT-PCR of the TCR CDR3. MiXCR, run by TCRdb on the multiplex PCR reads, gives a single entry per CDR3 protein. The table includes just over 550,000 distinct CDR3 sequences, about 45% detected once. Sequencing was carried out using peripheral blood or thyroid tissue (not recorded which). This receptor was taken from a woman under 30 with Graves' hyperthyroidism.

CDR3 in amino acids: CASSRDRTQETQYF. For the CDR3, the DNA is TGTGCCAGCAGCCGGGACAGAACTCAAGAGACCCAGTACTTC. The V call is TRBV5-5, the J call TRBJ2-5; 7 nucleotides match TRBD1. The CDR3 runs 14 residues. Trimming at V came to 4 bases and at J to 2 bases, leaving 5 bases not matched to a gene. Germline lookup yields CDR1 SGHKS and CDR2 YYEKEE (reference sequence).